This record concerns one T cell receptor (beta chain) sequence. No antigen is known for it. Though nominally healthy at sampling, donors likely had unrecorded immune exposures. The data were taken from a study of cytomegalovirus exposure and HLA in healthy donors. Findings and limits, study-wide: Within the data, a cluster of highly shared sequence variants was likely a sequencing artifact. Common viral pathogens seemed to be connected with several of the most significant clusters, according to a later analysis. Accurate HLA-A and HLA-B prediction from TCR beta sequences was reported for most subjects.

The PCR employed 60 Vbeta primers together with 13 Jbeta primers. Using immunoSEQ multiplex PCR, the repertoire was profiled, and TCRdb retains in-frame clones only, with some absent. The sample records under 45,000 clones, 60% to 80% being singletons. V lost 4 bases, J lost 4 bases, and 7 bases stayed unmatched. CDR3 size: 16 residues. The germline CDR1 and CDR2 sequences are MGHRA and YSYEKL. Sequenced: PBMCs. This clonotype was sampled from a man aged 25-45 years in good health and CMV-seronegative. The rearrangement links TRBV4-1 to TRBJ2-3; 11 bases map to TRBD1. The CDR3 region is CASSPTGQGVADTQYF. CDR3 bases: TGCGCCAGCAGCCCCACGGGACAGGGGGTGGCAGATACGCAGTATTTT.